These 9 T cell receptor beta chains originate from one sample sequenced in a study of blood T cell repertoires in COVID-19. Clones were read by immunoSEQ multiplex PCR, and TCRdb kept only the in-frame ones, dropping some. Here the sample spans just over 150,000 clones, approximately 82% being singletons. The sequenced material came from peripheral blood. These receptors were collected from a woman older than 75 with acute or convalescent COVID-19.

V and J are TRBV6-5 and TRBJ1-3; maybe TRBD1 (5 bases). CDR3 length: 16 residues. Trimming removed 0 bases from V and 4 bases from J, with 13 bases in between. The V gene's germline CDR1 is MNHEY and CDR2 SVGAGI. CDR3 region: CASSYSRQSPGNTIYF. The CDR3 DNA sequence: TGTGCCAGCAGTTACTCGCGACAGTCCCCCGGAAACACCATATATTTT.

The rearrangement joins TRBV30 to TRBJ2-5; the D gene is possibly TRBD1 (6 bases). The V end lost 2 bases, the J end lost 2 bases, and 9 bases lay between the germline ends. Germline-derived CDR1 and CDR2 are GTSNPN and SVGIG (reference sequence). This CDR3 is 13 amino acids long. The CDR3 DNA follows: TGTGCCTGGAGTTCAGGGGCTCAAGAGACCCAGTACTTC. It translates to CAWSSGAQETQYF. The variable domain in full, with the rest retrieved from reference TRBV30 and TRBJ2-5, is SQTIHQWPATLVQPVGSPLSLECTVEGTSNPNLYWYRQAAGRGLQLLFYSVGIGQISSEVPQNLSASRPQDRQFILSSKKLLLSDSGFYLCAWSSGAQETQYFGPGTRLLVL.

The rearrangement uses TRBV19 and TRBJ1-5; D may be TRBD1 (6 bases). The CDR3 totals 13 residues. CDR1 is LNHDA, CDR2 SQIVND, per germline (reference sequence). CDR3 coding DNA: TGTGGGTCAGGGGAAGGCAGCAATCAGCCCCAGCATTTT. Translated: CGSGEGSNQPQHF.

This sequence joins TRBV7-9 and TRBJ2-5, with D possibly matching TRBD2 (5 bases). Per the germline V gene, CDR1 is SEHNR and CDR2 is FQNEAQ (reference sequence). This CDR3 comprises 13 residues. V gave up 2 bases and J gave up 2 bases, with 6 bases separating them. This CDR3 is CASSLPGQETQYF. The CDR3 coding sequence is TGTGCCAGCAGCTTACCGGGGCAAGAGACCCAGTACTTC.

This clone was counted only a few times. The chain combines TRBV10-2 with TRBJ2-1; D is perhaps TRBD2 (6 bases). CDR3 length: 15 amino acids. Trimming took off 3 bases at V and 0 bases at J, with 9 bases between the two ends. Germline CDR1 WSHSY, CDR2 SAAADI. CDR3 sequence: CASSEGTPSYNEQFF. CDR3 bases: TGCGCCAGCAGTGAAGGGACTCCCTCCTACAATGAGCAGTTCTTC.

This clone appeared a single time. The chain links TRBV19 to TRBJ1-5; D gene unclear. V shed 5 bases and J shed 5 bases, with 7 bases lying between them. This CDR3 region has 12 residues. CDR1 is LNHDA, CDR2 SQIVND, per germline (reference sequence). The CDR3 loop reads CASSRLDQPQHF. The CDR3 DNA follows: TGTGCCAGTAGTCGACTAGATCAGCCCCAGCATTTT. Complete variable domain (other parts from reference TRBV19 and TRBJ1-5): DGGITQSPKYLFRKEGQNVTLSCEQNLNHDAMYWYRQDPGQGLRLIYYSQIVNDFQKGDIAEGYSVSREKKESFPLTVTSAQKNPTAFYLCASSRLDQPQHFGDGTRLSIL.

The chain is built from TRBV25-1 and TRBJ2-7, with D maybe TRBD1 (5 bases). V was shortened by 3 bases and J by 2 bases, with 8 bases between the two germline ends. Looked up from germline, CDR1 is MGHDK and CDR2 is SYGVNS. The CDR3 totals 13 residues. The CDR3 is CASSDRQPYEQYF. In DNA form, the CDR3 reads TGTGCCAGCAGTGATAGACAGCCCTACGAGCAGTACTTC.

J is TRBJ2-7 and V is TRBV4-1; D is uncertain. V was pared by 2 bases and J by 6 bases, with 8 bases between. This CDR3 spans 12 amino acids. Germline CDR1 MGHRA, CDR2 YSYEKL. CDR3 sequence: CASSQPPGEQYF. CDR3 in DNA: TGCGCCAGCAGCCAACCCCCAGGCGAGCAGTACTTC.

The chain couples TRBV2 to TRBJ1-5; TRBD1 aligns across 7 bases. CDR1 SNHLY and CDR2 FYNNEI come from the germline V gene. The length of the CDR3 is 14 residues. J was trimmed by 3 bases and V by 5 bases; bases with no gene match: 4. The CDR3 sequence is CASSSGTDNQPQHF. The CDR3, as DNA: TGTGCCAGCAGTTCCGGGACAGACAATCAGCCCCAGCATTTT.